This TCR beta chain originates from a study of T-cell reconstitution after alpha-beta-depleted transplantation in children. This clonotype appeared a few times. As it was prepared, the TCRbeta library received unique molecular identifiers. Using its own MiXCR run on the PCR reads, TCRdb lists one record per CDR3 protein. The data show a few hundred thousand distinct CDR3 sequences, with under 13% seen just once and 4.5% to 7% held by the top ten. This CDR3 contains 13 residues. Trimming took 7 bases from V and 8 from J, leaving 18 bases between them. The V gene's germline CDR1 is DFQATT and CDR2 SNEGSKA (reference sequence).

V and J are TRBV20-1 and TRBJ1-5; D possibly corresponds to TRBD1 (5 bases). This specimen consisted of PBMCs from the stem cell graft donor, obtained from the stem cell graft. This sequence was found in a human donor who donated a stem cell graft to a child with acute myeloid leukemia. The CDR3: CSVTQGTREPQHF. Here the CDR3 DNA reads TGCAGTGTTACCCAGGGAACCCGGGAGCCCCAGCATTTT.